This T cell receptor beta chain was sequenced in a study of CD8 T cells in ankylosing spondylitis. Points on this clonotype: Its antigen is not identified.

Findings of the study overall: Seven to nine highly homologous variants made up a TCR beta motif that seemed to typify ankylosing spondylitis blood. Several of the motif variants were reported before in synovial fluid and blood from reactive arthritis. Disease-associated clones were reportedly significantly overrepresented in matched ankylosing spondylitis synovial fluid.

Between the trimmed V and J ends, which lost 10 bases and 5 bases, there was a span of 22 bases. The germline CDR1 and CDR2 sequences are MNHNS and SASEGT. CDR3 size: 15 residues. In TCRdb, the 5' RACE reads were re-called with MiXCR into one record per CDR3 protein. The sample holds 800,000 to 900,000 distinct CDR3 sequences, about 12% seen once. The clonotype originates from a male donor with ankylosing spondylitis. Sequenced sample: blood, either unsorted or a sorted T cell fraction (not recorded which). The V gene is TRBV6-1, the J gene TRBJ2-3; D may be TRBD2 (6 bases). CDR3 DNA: TGTGCCACTAACGGGGGTACGATTCTCGGAGATACGCAGTATTTT. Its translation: CATNGGTILGDTQYF.